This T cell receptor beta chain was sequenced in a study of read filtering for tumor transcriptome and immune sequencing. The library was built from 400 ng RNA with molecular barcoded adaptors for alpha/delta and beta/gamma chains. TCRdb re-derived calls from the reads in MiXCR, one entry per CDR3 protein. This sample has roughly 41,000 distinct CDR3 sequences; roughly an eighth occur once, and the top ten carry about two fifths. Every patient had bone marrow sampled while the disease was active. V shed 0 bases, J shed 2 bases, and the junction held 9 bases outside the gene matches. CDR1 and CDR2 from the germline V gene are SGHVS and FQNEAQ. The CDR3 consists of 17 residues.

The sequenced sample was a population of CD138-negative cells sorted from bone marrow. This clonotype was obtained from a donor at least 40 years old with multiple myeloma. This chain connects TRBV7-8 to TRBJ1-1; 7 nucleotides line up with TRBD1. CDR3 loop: CASSLARGGTANTEAFF. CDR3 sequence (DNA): TGTGCCAGCAGCTTAGCGCGGGGGGGGACAGCAAACACTGAAGCTTTCTTT.